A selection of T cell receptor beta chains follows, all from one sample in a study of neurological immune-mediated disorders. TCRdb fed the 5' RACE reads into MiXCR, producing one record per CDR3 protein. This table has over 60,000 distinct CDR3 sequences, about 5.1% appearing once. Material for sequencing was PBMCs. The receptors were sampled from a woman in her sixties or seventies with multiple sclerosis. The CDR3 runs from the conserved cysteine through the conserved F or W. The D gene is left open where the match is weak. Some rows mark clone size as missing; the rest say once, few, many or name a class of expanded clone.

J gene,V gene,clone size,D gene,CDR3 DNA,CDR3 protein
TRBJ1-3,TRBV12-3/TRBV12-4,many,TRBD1,TGTGCCAGCAGTTTTTATCGGGACAGGGGTCGGGACACCATATATTTT,CASSFYRDRGRDTIYF
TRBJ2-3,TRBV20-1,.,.,TGCAGTGCGAGTGCCCGCGTCGGAGATACGCAGTATTTT,CSASARVGDTQYF
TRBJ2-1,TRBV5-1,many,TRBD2,TGCGCCAGCAGCCCGCGAGCGGGAGTCACCTACAATGAGCAGTTCTTC,CASSPRAGVTYNEQFF
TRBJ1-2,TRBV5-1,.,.,TGCGCCAGCAGCTTGGAGTTGAGTGGGGGTCTCTATGGCTACACCTTC,CASSLELSGGLYGYTF
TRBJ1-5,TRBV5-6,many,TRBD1,TGTGCCAGCAGCTTGTCAGGGGGCAAGCAGGCGCCCCAGCATTTT,CASSLSGGKQAPQHF
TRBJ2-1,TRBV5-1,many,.,TGCGCCAGCAGCTATTCCGGCTCCCACAATGAGCAGTTCTTC,CASSYSGSHNEQFF
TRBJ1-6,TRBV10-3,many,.,TGTGCCATCAGCATACAGCTGGGGGATTCACCCCTCCACTTT,CAISIQLGDSPLHF
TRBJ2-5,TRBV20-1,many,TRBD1,TGCAGTGCTCTAGACAGGGCCCGGCGAGAGACCCAGTACTTC,CSALDRARRETQYF
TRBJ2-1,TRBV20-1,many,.,TGCAGTGCCCCTCGGGACACCCGAAACAATGAGCAGTTCTTC,CSAPRDTRNNEQFF
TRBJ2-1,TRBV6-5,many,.,TGTGCCAGCAGTTTTAGCGACTCCTACAATGAGCAGTTCTTC,CASSFSDSYNEQFF
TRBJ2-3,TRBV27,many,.,TGTGCCAGCAGTTACAGCCTCACAGATACGCAGTATTTT,CASSYSLTDTQYF
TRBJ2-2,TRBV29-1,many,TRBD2,TGCAGCGCCCGGCCGGGACTAGCGAACACCGGGGAGCTGTTTTTT,CSARPGLANTGELFF
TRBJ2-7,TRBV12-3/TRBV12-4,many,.,TGTGCCAGCAGTTTCCCCAGCGGGTCCTACGAGCAGTACTTC,CASSFPSGSYEQYF
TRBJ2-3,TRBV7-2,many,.,TGTGCCAGCAGCCCTTACACAGATACGCAGTATTTT,CASSPYTDTQYF
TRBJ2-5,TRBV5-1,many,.,TGCGCCAGCAGCTTGTACCAGGGGAACCAAGAGACCCAGTACTTC,CASSLYQGNQETQYF
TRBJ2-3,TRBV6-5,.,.,TGTGCCAGCAGGTTAAGGGTCCTGACGGGTGATACGCAGTATTTT,CASRLRVLTGDTQYF
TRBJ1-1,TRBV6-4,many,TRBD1,TGTGCCAGCAAAAACGACTACAGGGGGCCGTCTGAAGCTTTCTTT,CASKNDYRGPSEAFF
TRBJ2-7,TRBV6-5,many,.,TGTGCCAGCAGCCCTCAGGGGGGAACCTACGAGCAGTACTTC,CASSPQGGTYEQYF
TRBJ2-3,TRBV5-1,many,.,TGCGCCAGCAGCTTGGCCATTCTAATCTTACCTCGGTATTTT,CASSLAILILPRYF
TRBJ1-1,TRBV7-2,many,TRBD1,TGTGCCAGCACCCGGGGACAGATGAACACTGAAGCTTTCTTT,CASTRGQMNTEAFF
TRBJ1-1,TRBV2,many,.,TGTGCCAGCAGTGAAGGTGGTCAGACTGAAGCTTTCTTT,CASSEGGQTEAFF
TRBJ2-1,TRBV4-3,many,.,TGCGCCAGCAGCCAAGTGCAGGGCGGCTACAATGAGCAGTTCTTC,CASSQVQGGYNEQFF
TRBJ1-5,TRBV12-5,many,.,TGTGCTAGTGGTTTGGTACAGTCCGGGGGCAATCAGCCCCAGCATTTT,CASGLVQSGGNQPQHF
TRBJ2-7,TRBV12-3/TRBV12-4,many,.,TGTGCCAGCAGTAAGGGACCCTACGAGCAGTACTTC,CASSKGPYEQYF
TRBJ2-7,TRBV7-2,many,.,TGTGCCAGCAGCTTAGGGGGACAAAGCTTCTTGCAGTACTTC,CASSLGGQSFLQYF
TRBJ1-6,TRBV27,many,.,TGTGCCAGCAGTTACTTAACCCCGACTAATTCACCCCTCCACTTT,CASSYLTPTNSPLHF
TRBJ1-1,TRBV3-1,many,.,TGTGCCAGCAGCCATCCCAACACTGAAGCTTTCTTT,CASSHPNTEAFF
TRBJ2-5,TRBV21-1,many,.,TGTGCCAGCAGCAAACCAAGAGCGGGATTGGATCCCATATTAGAGACCCAGTACTTC,CASSKPRAGLDPILETQYF
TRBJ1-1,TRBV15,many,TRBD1,TGTGCCACCAGCAGAGATCGACAGGGTCGTCTTCCTGAAGCTTTCTTT,CATSRDRQGRLPEAFF
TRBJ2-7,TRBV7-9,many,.,TGTGCCAGCAGCCCCTGGGACTTCTACGAGCAGTACTTC,CASSPWDFYEQYF
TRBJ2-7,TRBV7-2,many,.,TGTGCCAGCAGCTTAGTGGGGCGGGGCAACTCCTACGAGCAGTACTTC,CASSLVGRGNSYEQYF
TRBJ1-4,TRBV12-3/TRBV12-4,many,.,TGTGCCAGCAGTTTTCGGGACTTTAATGAAAAACTGTTTTTT,CASSFRDFNEKLFF
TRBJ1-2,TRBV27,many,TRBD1,TGTGCCAGCAGATGGGACAGGGGAGGCGACTATGGCTACACCTTC,CASRWDRGGDYGYTF
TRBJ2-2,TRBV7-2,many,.,TGTGCCAGCAGCAGACCACTAGTAACCGGGGAGCTGTTTTTT,CASSRPLVTGELFF
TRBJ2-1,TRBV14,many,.,TGTGCCAGCAGCCCCCCCAAGGGGCGGAGCTCCTACAATGAGCAGTTCTTC,CASSPPKGRSSYNEQFF
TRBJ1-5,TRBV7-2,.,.,TGTGCCAGCAGCCCCGAACGGGGGGGCAATCAGCCCCAGCATTTT,CASSPERGGNQPQHF
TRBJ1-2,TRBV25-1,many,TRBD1,TGTGCCAGCACTCCTATGGACAGGCGGGGAGGCTACACCTTC,CASTPMDRRGGYTF
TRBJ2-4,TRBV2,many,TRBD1,TGTGCCAGCAGTGGGGGACGACAGGGGGCGCAAAACATTCAGTACTTC,CASSGGRQGAQNIQYF
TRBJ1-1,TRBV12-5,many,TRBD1,TGTGCTAGTGGTTTGGGACAGGGGCTTACTGAAGCTTTCTTT,CASGLGQGLTEAFF
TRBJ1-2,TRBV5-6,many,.,TGTGCCAGCAGCCCGTTGGTCGGCTATGGCTACACCTTC,CASSPLVGYGYTF
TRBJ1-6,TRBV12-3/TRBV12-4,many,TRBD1,TGTGCCAGCACACGGACAGGGACGAGCTCCTATAATTCACCCCTCCACTTT,CASTRTGTSSYNSPLHF
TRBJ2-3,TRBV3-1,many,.,TGTGCCAGCAGCCAAAACTCTAGAGTCCCGGCGTTT,CASSQNSRVPAF
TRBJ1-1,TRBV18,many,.,TGTGCCAGCTCACCGGGAGGGCACACTGAAGCTTTCTTT,CASSPGGHTEAFF
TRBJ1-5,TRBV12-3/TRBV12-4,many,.,TGTGCCAGCAGTTTGAGGCAGGGTGGCAATCAGCCCCAGCATTTT,CASSLRQGGNQPQHF
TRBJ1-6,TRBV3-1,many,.,TGTGCCAGCAGCCTAGGGGAAACCTATAATTCACCCCTCCACTTT,CASSLGETYNSPLHF
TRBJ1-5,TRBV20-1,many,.,TGCAGTGCTAGAGAAGGAGGGAGCAATCAGCCCCAGCATTTT,CSAREGGSNQPQHF
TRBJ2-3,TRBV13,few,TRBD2,TGTGCCAGCAGCAATCCTTCCCTAGCGGGAGGGCCTTTTTCCAAAGATACGCAGTATTTT,CASSNPSLAGGPFSKDTQYF
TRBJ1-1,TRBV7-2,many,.,TGTGCCAGCAGCTTAGTAGCTACAAGTGTGAACACTGAAGCTTTCTTT,CASSLVATSVNTEAFF
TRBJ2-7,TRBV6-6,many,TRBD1,TGTGCCAGCACCACCCAGGGGACAGGCTTATACGAGCAGTACTTC,CASTTQGTGLYEQYF
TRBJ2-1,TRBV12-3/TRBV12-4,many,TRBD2,TGTGCCAGCAGTCCGGGACTAGCGGGAGGTTGGGAGCAGTTCTTC,CASSPGLAGGWEQFF
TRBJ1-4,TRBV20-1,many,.,TGCAGTGCTAGAGAAGGAGCCCTTAATGAAAAACTGTTTTTT,CSAREGALNEKLFF
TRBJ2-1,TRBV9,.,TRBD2,TGTGCCAGCAGCCTGCTGACGGGAGGGCCCAATGAGCAGTTCTTC,CASSLLTGGPNEQFF
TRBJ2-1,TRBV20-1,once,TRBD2,TGCAGTGCTAGAGAGGGGACTAGCGGGAGTAATGAGCAGTTCTTC,CSAREGTSGSNEQFF
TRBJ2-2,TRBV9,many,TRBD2,TGTGCCAGCAGCGAAACTAGCGGGAGCAGGGAGCTGTTTTTT,CASSETSGSRELFF
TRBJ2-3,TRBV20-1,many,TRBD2,TGCAGTGCCTACCCGCCGACTAGCTGGACAGATACGCAGTATTTT,CSAYPPTSWTDTQYF
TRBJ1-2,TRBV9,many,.,TGTGCCAGCAGCTCCACCGGTGGGGGCTTGGTCTATGGCTACACCTTC,CASSSTGGGLVYGYTF
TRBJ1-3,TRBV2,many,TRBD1,TGTGCCAGCAGTGCATGGACAGGGAGAGGAAACACCATATATTTT,CASSAWTGRGNTIYF
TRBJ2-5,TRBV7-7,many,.,TGTGCTAGCAGCTTAGGCCCTAGTGGGGGAGAGACCCAGTACTTC,CASSLGPSGGETQYF
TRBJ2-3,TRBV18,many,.,TGTGCCAGCTCACTGAACTTGGTGCAGAGAAGCACAGATACGCAGTATTTT,CASSLNLVQRSTDTQYF
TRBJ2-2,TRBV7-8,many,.,TGTGCCAGCAGCTTAGGTGGACGAGGAAACACCGGGGAGCTGTTTTTT,CASSLGGRGNTGELFF